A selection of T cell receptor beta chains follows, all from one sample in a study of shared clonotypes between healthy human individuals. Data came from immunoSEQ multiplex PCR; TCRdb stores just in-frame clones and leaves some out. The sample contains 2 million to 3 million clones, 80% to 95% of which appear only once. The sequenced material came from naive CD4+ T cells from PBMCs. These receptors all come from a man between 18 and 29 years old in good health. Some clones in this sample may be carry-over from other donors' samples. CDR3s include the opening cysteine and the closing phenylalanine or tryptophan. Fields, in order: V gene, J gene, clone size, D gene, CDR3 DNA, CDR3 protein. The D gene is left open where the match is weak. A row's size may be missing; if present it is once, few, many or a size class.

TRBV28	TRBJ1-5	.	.	TGTGCCAGCAGTTTTTTCTATCAGCCCCAGCATTTT	CASSFFYQPQHF
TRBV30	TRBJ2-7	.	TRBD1	TGTGCCTGGGTAAACAGGGGGCGGGGGACCCCCTACGAGCAGTACTTC	CAWVNRGRGTPYEQYF
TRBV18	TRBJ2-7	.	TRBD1	TGTGCCAGCTCAGGACAGGGGGCGCTCAACGAGCAGTACTTC	CASSGQGALNEQYF
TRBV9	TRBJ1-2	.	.	TGTGCCAGCAGCGTTGGGGAGGCTACAGGAATCGGCTACACCTTC	CASSVGEATGIGYTF
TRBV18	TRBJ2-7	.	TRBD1	TGTGCCAGCTCACCAGGGACAGGGTCGGGGGAGCAGTACTTC	CASSPGTGSGEQYF
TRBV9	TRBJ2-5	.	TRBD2	TGTGCCAGCAGCGTCCGGGGGGACCTCCCGCAAGAGACCCAGTACTTC	CASSVRGDLPQETQYF
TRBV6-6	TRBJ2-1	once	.	TGTGCCAGCAGTTACGGGGCGGGAAGGGGCTACAATGAGCAGTTCTTC	CASSYGAGRGYNEQFF
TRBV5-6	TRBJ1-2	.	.	TGTGCCAGCAGCTTGGGTATGAACCCGACTAACTATGGCTACACCTTC	CASSLGMNPTNYGYTF
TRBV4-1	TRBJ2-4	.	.	TGCGCCAGCAGCCAATTGGGAATCATTCAGTACTTC	CASSQLGIIQYF
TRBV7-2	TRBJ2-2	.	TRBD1	TGTGCCAGCAGCCTTCTTCCCGCGACAGGGAGAAGGAGCACCGGGGAGCTGTTTTTT	CASSLLPATGRRSTGELFF
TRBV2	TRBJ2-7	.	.	TGTGCCAGCGCCCGGGAGACCGTTGACGAGCAGTACTTC	CASARETVDEQYF
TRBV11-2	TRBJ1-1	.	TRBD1	TGTGCCAGCAGCTTCGGGGCAGGGGGCTTCGCTGAAGCTTTCTTT	CASSFGAGGFAEAFF
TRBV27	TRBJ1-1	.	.	TGTGCCAGCAGGTACAGGGAAGCGACTGAAGCTTTCTTT	CASRYREATEAFF
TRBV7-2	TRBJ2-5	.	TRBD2	TGTGCCAGCAGCCCTCAGCGGGGCCAAGAGACCCAGTACTTC	CASSPQRGQETQYF
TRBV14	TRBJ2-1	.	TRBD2	TGTGCCAGCAGCCGTGCAAGCGGGATCCCCTACAATGAGCAGTTCTTC	CASSRASGIPYNEQFF
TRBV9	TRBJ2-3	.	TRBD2	TGTGCCAGCAGCCCGTCGGGACTAGCGGAACCTAGCACAGATACGCAGTATTTT	CASSPSGLAEPSTDTQYF
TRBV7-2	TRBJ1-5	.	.	TGTGCCAGCAGCTCTGTGACAGACCATCAGCCCCAGCATTTT	CASSSVTDHQPQHF